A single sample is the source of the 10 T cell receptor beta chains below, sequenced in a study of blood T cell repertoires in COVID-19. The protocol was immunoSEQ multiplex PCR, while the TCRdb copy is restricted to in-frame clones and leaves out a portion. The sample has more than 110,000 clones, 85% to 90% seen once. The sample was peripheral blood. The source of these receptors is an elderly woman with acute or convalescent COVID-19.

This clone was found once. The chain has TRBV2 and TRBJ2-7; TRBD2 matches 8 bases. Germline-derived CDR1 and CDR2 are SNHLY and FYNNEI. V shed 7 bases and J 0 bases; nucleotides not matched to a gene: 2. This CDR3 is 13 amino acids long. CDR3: CASTGGLSYEQYF. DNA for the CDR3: TGTGCCAGCACGGGAGGGCTCTCCTACGAGCAGTACTTC.

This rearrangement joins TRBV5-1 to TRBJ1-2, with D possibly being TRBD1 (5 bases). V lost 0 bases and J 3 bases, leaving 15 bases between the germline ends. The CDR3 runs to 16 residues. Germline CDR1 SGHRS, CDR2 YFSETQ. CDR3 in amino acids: CASSLGTGGFDYGYTF. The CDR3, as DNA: TGCGCCAGCAGCTTGGGTACAGGTGGTTTCGACTATGGCTACACCTTC.

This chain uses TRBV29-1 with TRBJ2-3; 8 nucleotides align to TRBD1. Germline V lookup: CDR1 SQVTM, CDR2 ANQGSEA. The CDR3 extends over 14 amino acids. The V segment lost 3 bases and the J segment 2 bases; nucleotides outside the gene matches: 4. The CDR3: CSVDGQGPTDTQYF. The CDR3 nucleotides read TGCAGCGTTGACGGACAGGGCCCCACAGATACGCAGTATTTT.

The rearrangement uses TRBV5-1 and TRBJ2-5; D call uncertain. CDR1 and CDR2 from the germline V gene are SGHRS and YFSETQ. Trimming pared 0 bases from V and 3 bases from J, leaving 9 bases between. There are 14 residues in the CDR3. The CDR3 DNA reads TGCGCCAGCAGCTTGGGACTGAAAAAAGAGACCCAGTACTTC. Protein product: CASSLGLKKETQYF.

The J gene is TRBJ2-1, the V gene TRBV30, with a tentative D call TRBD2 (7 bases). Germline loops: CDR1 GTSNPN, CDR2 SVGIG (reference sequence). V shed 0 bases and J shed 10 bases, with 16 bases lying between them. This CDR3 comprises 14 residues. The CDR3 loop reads CAWSVGGGPGEQFF. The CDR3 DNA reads TGTGCCTGGAGTGTTGGGGGGGGGCCAGGAGAGCAGTTCTTC.

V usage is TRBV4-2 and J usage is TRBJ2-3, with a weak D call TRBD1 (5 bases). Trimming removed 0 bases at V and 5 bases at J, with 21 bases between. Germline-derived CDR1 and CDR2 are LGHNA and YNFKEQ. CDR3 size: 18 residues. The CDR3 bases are TGTGCCAGCAGCCAAGACCATGGCTCAGCAGGGTCTGGAGATACGCAGTATTTT. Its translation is CASSQDHGSAGSGDTQYF.

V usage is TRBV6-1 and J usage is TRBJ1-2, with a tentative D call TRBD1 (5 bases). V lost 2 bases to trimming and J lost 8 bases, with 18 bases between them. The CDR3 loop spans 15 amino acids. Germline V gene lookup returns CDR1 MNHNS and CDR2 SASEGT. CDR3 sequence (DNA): TGTGCCAGCAGTGAATTCGGGGGATCGAGGCGCGGCTACACCTTC. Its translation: CASSEFGGSRRGYTF.

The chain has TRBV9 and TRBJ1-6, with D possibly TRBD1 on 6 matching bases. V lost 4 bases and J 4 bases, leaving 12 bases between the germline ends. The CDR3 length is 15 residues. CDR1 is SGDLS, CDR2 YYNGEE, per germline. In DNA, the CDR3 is TGTGCCAGCAGCCCGCGACAGGCATATAATTCACCCCTCCACTTT. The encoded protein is CASSPRQAYNSPLHF.

This chain's CDR3 is CASGGQSYEQYF. CDR3 DNA: TGTGCTAGTGGCGGACAGTCGTACGAGCAGTACTTC. The chain employs TRBV12-5 and TRBJ2-7; possible D gene TRBD1, 6 bases. This CDR3 contains 12 residues. V was pared by 6 bases and J by 4 bases, with 10 bases between. CDR1 LGHNT and CDR2 FRNRAP come from the germline V gene.

CDR3 in DNA: TGTGCCAGCAGCACCCCAGGGGGACAGGGGCTGTATGGCTACACCTTC. Translated, it gives CASSTPGGQGLYGYTF. The chain joins TRBV28 to TRBJ1-2; 10 nucleotides match TRBD1. V lost 6 bases to trimming and J lost 5 bases; unmatched junction nucleotides: 12. The CDR3 has 16 residues. The germline V gene encodes CDR1 MDHEN and CDR2 SYDVKM.